The TCR beta chain described here comes from a study of kidney transplant recipient with SARS-CoV-2 infection. This clonotype was counted at least ten times. CDR1 LNHNV and CDR2 YYDKDF come from the germline V gene (reference sequence). Trimming took 1 base from V and 1 from J, leaving 9 bases between them. CDR3 size: 15 residues. Each CDR3 protein is one row after TCRdb ran MiXCR on the reads. The sample consists of 200,000 to 300,000 distinct CDR3 sequences, about 28% of them appearing once. This receptor was taken from a male patient aged 25 to 39 who had COVID-19 and was a kidney transplant recipient. Among the T cells, some may be from the graft donor. The chain links TRBV15 to TRBJ2-3; weak D call: TRBD1 (6 bases). This specimen consisted of a blood sample, obtained at baseline and between days 110 and 120 from a kidney transplant recipient. CDR3 sequence (DNA): TGTGCCACCAGCAGAGTGAACAGGGGCACAGATACGCAGTATTTT. Translated: CATSRVNRGTDTQYF.